The present TCR beta chain was sequenced within a study of shared clonotypes between healthy human individuals. Looking at the study overall: Three plates were used per donor for CD4 naive, three for CD4 memory, two for CD8 naive and one for CD8 memory.

This clone was recorded once. Per the germline V gene, CDR1 is SGDLS and CDR2 is YYNGEE. The CDR3 consists of 17 residues. V lost 0 bases to trimming and J lost 5 bases; unmatched junction nucleotides: 10. Profiling relied on immunoSEQ multiplex PCR, and the TCRdb table lists in-frame clones only, not all of them. The table records a few million clones, just over 90% of them present only once. Specimen: naive CD4+ T cells from PBMCs. Documented subset: CD45RA+ positively selected. The V call is TRBV9, the J call TRBJ2-5, with 10 bases fitting TRBD2. The sequence was obtained from a man between 18 and 29 years old in good health. Some clones in this sample may be carry-over from other donors' samples. Here the CDR3 DNA reads TGTGCCAGCAGCGTAGTGAGCGGGAGGGCTAAGCTGGAGACCCAGTACTTC. This sequence encodes CASSVVSGRAKLETQYF.